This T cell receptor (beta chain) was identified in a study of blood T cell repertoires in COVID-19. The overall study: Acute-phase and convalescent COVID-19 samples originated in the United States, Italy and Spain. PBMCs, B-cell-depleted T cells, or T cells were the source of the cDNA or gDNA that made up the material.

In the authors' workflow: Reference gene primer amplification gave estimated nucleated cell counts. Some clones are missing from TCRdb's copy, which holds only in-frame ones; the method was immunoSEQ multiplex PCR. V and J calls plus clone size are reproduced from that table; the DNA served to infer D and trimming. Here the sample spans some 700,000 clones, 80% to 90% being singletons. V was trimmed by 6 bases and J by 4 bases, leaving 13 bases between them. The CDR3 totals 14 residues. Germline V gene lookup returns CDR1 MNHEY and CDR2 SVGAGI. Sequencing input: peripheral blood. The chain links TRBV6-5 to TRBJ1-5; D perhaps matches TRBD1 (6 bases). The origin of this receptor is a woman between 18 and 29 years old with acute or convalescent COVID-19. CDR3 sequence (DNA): TGTGCCAGCAGACCCGACAGGCGGAATCAGCCCCAGCATTTT. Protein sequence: CASRPDRRNQPQHF.